Below are 10 T cell receptor beta chains sequenced from a single sample in a study of blood T cell repertoires in COVID-19. The table came from immunoSEQ multiplex PCR; TCRdb's copy has only in-frame clones and leaves some out. The data contain roughly 60,000 clones, around four fifths of them seen just once; the ten biggest clones take up more than 8.5%. What was sequenced was peripheral blood. All receptors come from a man aged 25-45 years with COVID-19, enrolled during active disease.

The chain uses TRBV7-3 and TRBJ1-1, with TRBD1 as a possible D gene (5 bases). Trimming took 5 bases from V and 0 from J, leaving 16 bases between them. This CDR3 spans 16 amino acids. Germline V gene lookup returns CDR1 SGHTA and CDR2 FQGTGA. The CDR3 coding sequence is TGTGCCAGCAGCCAGGGTTCTTTATCTATGAACACTGAAGCTTTCTTT. This encodes CASSQGSLSMNTEAFF.

Comment on this clone: Other DNA sequences in the sample encode the same CDR3. V gene TRBV30 combines with J gene TRBJ1-5; D not resolved. Trimming removed 3 bases at V and 0 bases at J, with 12 bases between. This CDR3 contains 15 residues. The germline gives CDR1 GTSNPN, CDR2 SVGIG (reference sequence). The CDR3 DNA reads TGTGCCTGGAGCCGGGGAGTAGATAGCAATCAGCCCCAGCATTTT. Its translation: CAWSRGVDSNQPQHF.

CDR3 sequence (DNA): TGTGCCAGTAGTACCCTGACAGGGTTAAACACCATATATTTT. This sequence encodes CASSTLTGLNTIYF. V is TRBV19 and J is TRBJ1-3; 7 nucleotides agree with TRBD1. Trimming cost V 4 bases and J 6 bases; bases outside gene matches: 6. Germline CDR1 LNHDA, CDR2 SQIVND (reference sequence). The CDR3 runs to 14 residues.

This clone occurred once. CDR3 region: CASSIAVTGGAGTQYF. DNA for the CDR3: TGTGCCAGTAGTATAGCCGTCACAGGGGGCGCTGGGACCCAGTACTTC. This rearrangement joins TRBV19 to TRBJ2-5; 9 bases match TRBD1. CDR3 size: 16 residues. Germline lookup yields CDR1 LNHDA and CDR2 SQIVND (reference sequence). V was clipped by 1 base and J by 7 bases; unmatched bases: 10.

The chain links TRBV4-2 to TRBJ2-1, with TRBD2 matching 7 bases. CDR3 length: 15 amino acids. With V trimmed by 0 bases and J by 7 bases, 6 bases remained unmatched. Germline-derived CDR1 and CDR2 are LGHNA and YNFKEQ. The CDR3 is CASSQDSASGNEQFF. CDR3 DNA: TGTGCCAGCAGCCAAGATTCGGCTAGCGGAAATGAGCAGTTCTTC.

In DNA form, the CDR3 reads TGCGCCAGCAGCGAGCGGGACAGGGGGCGCCTAAGTGGAAACACCATATATTTT. Its protein is CASSERDRGRLSGNTIYF. The chain couples TRBV10-2 to TRBJ1-3, with TRBD1 matching over 12 bases. The CDR3 sequence is 18 residues long. Looked up from germline, CDR1 is WSHSY and CDR2 is SAAADI. The J segment lost 3 bases and the V segment lost 6 bases, leaving 12 bases of the junction unmatched.

This sequence joins TRBV7-8 and TRBJ2-7; TRBD2 matches at 11 bases. This CDR3 region has 15 residues. V was clipped by 4 bases and J by 5 bases; unmatched bases: 7. CDR1 and CDR2 (germline): SGHVS, FQNEAQ. Here the CDR3 reads CASSSRRLAGNEQYF. In DNA form, the CDR3 reads TGTGCCAGCAGCTCTCGAAGACTAGCGGGGAACGAGCAGTACTTC. The full variable domain, rest sourced from reference TRBV7-8 and TRBJ2-7, is GAGVSQSPRYKVAKRGQDVALRCDPISGHVSLFWYQQALGQGPEFLTYFQNEAQLDKSGLPSDRFFAERPEGSVSTLKIQRTQQEDSAVYLCASSSRRLAGNEQYFGPGTRLTVT.

The V gene is TRBV28, the J gene TRBJ1-2, with D perhaps TRBD1 (6 bases). The CDR3 loop spans 12 amino acids. Trimming pared 6 bases from V and 7 bases from J, leaving 12 bases between. The germline V gene has CDR1 MDHEN and CDR2 SYDVKM. The CDR3 DNA follows: TGTGCCAGCAGCGGAACAGGGAGTGGCTACACCTTC. It yields the protein CASSGTGSGYTF.

The CDR3 bases are TGTGCCACCGCGCCCCGAAACACTGAAGCTTTCTTT. Protein product: CATAPRNTEAFF. This sequence joins TRBV6-5 and TRBJ1-1; D remains ambiguous. The V end was cut by 10 bases, the J end by 2 bases, with 11 bases between. The CDR3 loop spans 12 amino acids. The germline V gene has CDR1 MNHEY and CDR2 SVGAGI.

The CDR3 here is CASSLRRVNTEAFF. Written as DNA, the CDR3 is TGTGCCAGCAGCCTACGGAGGGTAAATACTGAAGCTTTCTTT. The rearrangement links TRBV7-2 to TRBJ1-1, with D unclear. V shed 5 bases and J shed 5 bases, with 15 bases lying between them. The CDR3 is 14 amino acids. Germline values: CDR1 SGHTA, CDR2 FQGNSA.